This T cell receptor (beta chain) came from a study of control samples from healthy donors and cancer patients. Generated by immunoSEQ multiplex PCR, the TCRdb table keeps only in-frame clones and is missing some. The profile shows 98,000 or so clones, 70% to 85% of them singletons. This clone was observed a handful of times. Within the sample, other DNA sequences also encode this same CDR3. The trim removed 0 bases at V and 4 bases at J, leaving 0 bases unmatched. CDR1 LGHNA and CDR2 YNFKEQ come from the germline V gene. The CDR3 has 13 residues. The chain is built from TRBV4-2 and TRBJ2-7; 7 positions match TRBD2. Sequenced input: blood. The clonotype comes from a man between 18 and 35 years old in good health. The CDR3 protein is CASSQERGYEQYF. The CDR3 region has the DNA TGTGCCAGCAGCCAAGAGCGGGGGTACGAGCAGTACTTC.